This T cell receptor beta chain was sequenced for a study of blood T cell repertoires in COVID-19. On the study more broadly: COVID-19 samples, acute and convalescent, were from the United States, Italy and Spain. The cDNA or gDNA used as material had been derived from T cells, B-cell-depleted T cells, or PBMCs.

V was pared by 5 bases and J by 0 bases, with 17 bases between. This CDR3 has 18 residues. Germline V CDR1 and CDR2: SGHVS, FNYEAQ. Authors' methods: Reference gene primers were amplified, and this amplification served to estimate nucleated cell counts. This table comes from immunoSEQ multiplex PCR, and its TCRdb copy is limited to in-frame clones, with some not included. V and J calls and clone size are those listed in that table; D and trimming were worked out from the DNA. The table includes roughly 300,000 clones, 86% detected once. The study recruited people aged roughly 18 to 95 years across approximately 23 US areas.

Source material: PBMCs or T cells enriched from blood (not recorded which). The genes are TRBV7-6 and TRBJ1-6; D perhaps matches TRBD1 (5 bases). The receptor's source is a man aged 25 to 45 who had recovered from COVID-19. CDR3 protein: CASSARRGTNSYNSPLHF. The DNA for the CDR3 is TGTGCCAGCAGCGCGCGAAGGGGAACAAACTCCTATAATTCACCCCTCCACTTT.